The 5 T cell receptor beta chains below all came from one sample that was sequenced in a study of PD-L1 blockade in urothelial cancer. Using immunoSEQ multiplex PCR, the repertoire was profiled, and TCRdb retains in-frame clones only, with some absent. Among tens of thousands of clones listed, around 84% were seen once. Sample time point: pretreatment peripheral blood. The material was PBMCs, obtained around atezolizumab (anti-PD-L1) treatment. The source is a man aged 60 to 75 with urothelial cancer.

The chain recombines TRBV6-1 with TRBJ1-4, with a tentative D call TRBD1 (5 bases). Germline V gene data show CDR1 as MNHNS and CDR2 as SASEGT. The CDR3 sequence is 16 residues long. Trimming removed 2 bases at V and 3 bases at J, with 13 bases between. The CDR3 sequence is CASSEFRGGANEKLFF. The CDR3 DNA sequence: TGTGCCAGCAGTGAATTTCGGGGGGGAGCTAATGAAAAACTGTTTTTT.

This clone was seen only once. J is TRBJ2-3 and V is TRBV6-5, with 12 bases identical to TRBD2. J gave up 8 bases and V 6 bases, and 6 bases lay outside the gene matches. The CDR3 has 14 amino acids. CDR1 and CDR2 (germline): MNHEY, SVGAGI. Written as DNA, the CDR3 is TGTGCCAGCAGCACGCCTAGCGGGGGGGGTACGCAGTATTTT. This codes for CASSTPSGGGTQYF.

CDR3 protein: CASTSGQGGNTIYF. The CDR3 coding sequence is TGTGCCAGCACCTCGGGACAGGGGGGAAACACCATATATTTT. This chain joins TRBV6-5 and TRBJ1-3; TRBD1 matches 10 bases. Unmatched junction bases numbered 4, after V lost 7 bases and J lost 4 bases. Per germline, CDR1 MNHEY and CDR2 SVGAGI. CDR3 length: 14 amino acids.

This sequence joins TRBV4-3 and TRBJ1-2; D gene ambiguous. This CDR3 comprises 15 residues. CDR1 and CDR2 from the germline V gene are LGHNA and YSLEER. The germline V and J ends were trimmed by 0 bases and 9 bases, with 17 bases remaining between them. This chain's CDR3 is CASSQEPTTNLRYTF. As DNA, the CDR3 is TGCGCCAGCAGCCAAGAGCCGACAACCAACTTACGCTACACCTTC.

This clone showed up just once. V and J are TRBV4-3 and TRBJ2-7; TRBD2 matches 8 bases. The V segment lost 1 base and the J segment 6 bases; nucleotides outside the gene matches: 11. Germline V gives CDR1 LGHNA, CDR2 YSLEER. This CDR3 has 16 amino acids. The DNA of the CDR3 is TGCGCCAGCAGCCAAGGTATAGCGGGATCGTTCGTCGAGCAGTACTTC. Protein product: CASSQGIAGSFVEQYF.